One and the same sample provided the 14 T cell receptor beta chains below, sequenced in a study of cytomegalovirus exposure and HLA in healthy donors. This table comes from immunoSEQ multiplex PCR, and its TCRdb copy is limited to in-frame clones, with some not included. The sample has 150,000 to 180,000 clones, 65% to 90% seen once. Sequenced material: PBMCs. All receptors derive from a man aged 18 to 29 in good health and CMV-seropositive.

This chain links TRBV18 with TRBJ2-3; TRBD2 aligns across 9 bases. The CDR3 is 17 residues long. Germline-derived CDR1 and CDR2 are KGHSH and LQKENI. V lost 1 base, J lost 4 bases, and 9 bases stayed unmatched. CDR3 in amino acids: CASSPLPISGSPDTQYF. Here the CDR3 DNA reads TGTGCCAGCTCACCACTTCCGATTAGCGGGAGCCCAGATACGCAGTATTTT.

The V and J genes are TRBV4-3 and TRBJ2-5, with a tentative D call TRBD2 (6 bases). Germline V gives CDR1 LGHNA, CDR2 YSLEER. CDR3 length equals 16 residues. The V end lost 4 bases, the J end lost 0 bases, and 15 bases lay between the germline ends. CDR3 loop: CASSPRDLEYQETQYF. CDR3 bases: TGCGCCAGCAGCCCCCGGGACTTGGAGTACCAAGAGACCCAGTACTTC.

The CDR3 reads CASSYAGTGKNEQYF. In DNA, the CDR3 is TGCGCCAGCAGCTACGCCGGGACAGGGAAGAACGAGCAGTACTTC. The chain carries TRBV5-1 and TRBJ2-7; the match to TRBD1 covers 9 bases. V lost 3 bases to trimming and J lost 5 bases; unmatched junction nucleotides: 9. The germline gives CDR1 SGHRS, CDR2 YFSETQ. The CDR3 loop spans 15 amino acids.

J is TRBJ2-1 and V is TRBV7-7, with 7 bases matching TRBD2. Per germline, CDR1 SSHAT and CDR2 FNYEAQ (reference sequence). The CDR3 loop spans 15 amino acids. Trimming removed 2 bases from V and 4 bases from J; junction bases left unmatched: 5. The CDR3 here is CASSLTAGEYNEQFF. As DNA, the CDR3 is TGTGCCAGCAGCTTAACGGCGGGAGAGTACAATGAGCAGTTCTTC.

The CDR3 sequence is CASSLRQGLDTDTQYF. CDR3 DNA sequence: TGTGCCAGCAGCTTGCGACAGGGACTTGACACAGATACGCAGTATTTT. The V call is TRBV7-8, the J call TRBJ2-3; D might be TRBD1 (7 bases). Germline CDR1 is SGHVS and CDR2 is FQNEAQ. This CDR3 is built from 16 residues. V was clipped by 3 bases and J by 2 bases, with 15 bases between them.

This clone has just one count. The rearrangement links TRBV27 to TRBJ2-3; 9 positions match TRBD2. The CDR3 is 19 amino acids. The V gene end was trimmed by 5 bases and the J gene end by 4 bases; junction bases not matched to a gene: 19. Germline CDR1 MNHEY, CDR2 SMNVEV (reference sequence). CDR3 DNA: TGTGCCAGCAGTCTAACTGCAATCATCCTAGCGGGGAACGCAGATACGCAGTATTTT. It yields the protein CASSLTAIILAGNADTQYF.

The chain joins TRBV18 to TRBJ2-3; 8 nucleotides line up with TRBD2. Losses at the gene ends were 3 bases for V and 1 base for J; bases not matched to a gene: 6. The CDR3 totals 16 residues. Germline values: CDR1 KGHSH, CDR2 LQKENI. The CDR3 region is CASSPSAGAGTDTQYF. As DNA, the CDR3 is TGTGCCAGCTCACCCTCAGCGGGGGCGGGCACAGATACGCAGTATTTT.

The chain combines TRBV6-1 with TRBJ2-6, with D possibly matching TRBD1 (5 bases). Germline V gene sequence: CDR1 MNHNS, CDR2 SASEGT. The CDR3 consists of 15 residues. V was cut by 8 bases and J by 0 bases, with 11 bases left in between. This CDR3 reads CASGAGGSGANVLTF. CDR3 bases: TGTGCCAGCGGGGCAGGCGGCTCTGGGGCCAACGTCCTGACTTTC.

This clone was seen only a few times. The chain links TRBV27 to TRBJ2-3, with D possibly being TRBD2 (6 bases). The germline V and J ends were trimmed by 5 bases and 0 bases, with 12 bases remaining between them. Per germline, CDR1 MNHEY and CDR2 SMNVEV (reference sequence). The CDR3 length is 15 residues. CDR3 sequence reads: CASSPPGLSTDTQYF. Written as DNA, the CDR3 is TGTGCCAGCAGTCCCCCGGGACTCAGCACAGATACGCAGTATTTT.

The chain employs TRBV6-5 and TRBJ2-7; 7 nucleotides align to TRBD2. The CDR3 has 14 amino acids. Trimming at V came to 0 bases and at J to 5 bases, leaving 4 bases not matched to a gene. Per the germline V gene, CDR1 is MNHEY and CDR2 is SVGAGI. This CDR3 is CASSYSGGRHEQYF. Here the CDR3 DNA reads TGTGCCAGCAGTTACTCGGGGGGGAGACACGAGCAGTACTTC.

The V gene is TRBV27, the J gene TRBJ2-6, with 8 bases that match TRBD2. The CDR3 sequence is 15 residues long. V lost 5 bases, J lost 3 bases, and 3 bases stayed unmatched. Germline assignment: CDR1 MNHEY and CDR2 SMNVEV (reference sequence). CDR3 DNA: TGTGCCAGCAGTAGCGGGAGATTTGGGGCCAACGTCCTGACTTTC. Encoded protein: CASSSGRFGANVLTF.

J is TRBJ2-5 and V is TRBV19; TRBD1 aligns across 9 bases. V lost 6 bases, J lost 5 bases, and 7 bases stayed unmatched. In germline, CDR1 is LNHDA, CDR2 SQIVND (reference sequence). CDR3 length: 14 residues. CDR3 sequence reads: CASSRDREGETQYF. The CDR3 region has the DNA TGTGCCAGTAGCCGGGACAGGGAGGGCGAGACCCAGTACTTC.

This chain connects TRBV11-2 to TRBJ1-2; 9 bases are a match to TRBD1. The V gene end was trimmed by 5 bases and the J gene end by 2 bases; junction bases not matched to a gene: 3. This CDR3 is built from 14 residues. Germline V gives CDR1 SGHAT, CDR2 FQNNGV. The CDR3 DNA reads TGTGCCAGCAGCCTCGACAGGGGGAACTATGGCTACACCTTC. This encodes CASSLDRGNYGYTF.

V gene TRBV12-5 combines with J gene TRBJ2-7; possible D gene TRBD2, 5 bases. CDR3 length: 15 residues. The germline V and J ends were trimmed by 0 bases and 5 bases, with 14 bases remaining between them. Per germline, CDR1 LGHNT and CDR2 FRNRAP. CDR3 region: CASGLVGKFNHEQYF. CDR3 in DNA: TGTGCTAGTGGTTTGGTCGGGAAATTTAACCACGAGCAGTACTTC.